One sample yielded the 20 T cell receptor beta chains listed below, sequenced in a study of blood T cell repertoires in COVID-19. Only in-frame clones appear in the TCRdb table, and some are missing; sequencing was by immunoSEQ multiplex PCR. This sample yields about 330,000 clones, of which more than 85% are seen a single time; around a sixth belongs to the top ten. Sequences were obtained from PBMCs or T cells enriched from blood (not recorded which). These receptors came from a woman in her twenties or thirties who had recovered from COVID-19.

The rearrangement links TRBV11-3 to TRBJ2-3; TRBD2 agrees at 9 bases. After removal of 2 bases from V and 3 bases from J, the junction contained 3 bases not matched to a gene. This CDR3 has 15 residues. The V gene's germline CDR1 is SGHNT and CDR2 YENEEA. The CDR3 is CASSLLAGSTDTQYF. The CDR3 DNA reads TGTGCCAGCAGCTTACTAGCGGGATCGACAGATACGCAGTATTTT.

For the CDR3, the DNA is TGCAGCGTTGTTGAGGCCACTAATTCACCCCTCCACTTT. Residues: CSVVEATNSPLHF. The V and J genes are TRBV29-1 and TRBJ1-6; no clear D. Germline V gene lookup returns CDR1 SQVTM and CDR2 ANQGSEA. V gave up 4 bases and J gave up 6 bases, with 10 bases separating them. The CDR3 length is 13 residues.

V gene TRBV6-1 combines with J gene TRBJ2-3, with D uncertain. The germline CDR1 and CDR2 sequences are MNHNS and SASEGT. The length of the CDR3 is 16 residues. V was clipped by 0 bases and J by 6 bases, with 16 bases between them. The CDR3 DNA follows: TGTGCCAGCAGTGAAGCAGTGTCTAACTCGTGGGATACGCAGTATTTT. It yields the protein CASSEAVSNSWDTQYF.

The V call is TRBV5-5, the J call TRBJ2-2; 7 bases align to TRBD2. Germline assignment: CDR1 SGHKS and CDR2 YYEKEE (reference sequence). V dropped 5 bases and J dropped 5; count of bases not matched to a gene: 12. CDR3 length equals 16 residues. Here the CDR3 DNA reads TGTGCCAGCAGATGGGACTATTCCCCCCCGACCGGGGAGCTGTTTTTT. Its translation is CASRWDYSPPTGELFF. The full variable domain, completed using reference TRBV5-5 and TRBJ2-2, is DAGVTQSPTHLIKTRGQQVTLRCSPISGHKSVSWYQQVLGQGPQFIFQYYEKEERGRGNFPDRFSARQFPNYSSELNVNALLLGDSALYLCASRWDYSPPTGELFFGEGSRLTVL.

The chain employs TRBV27 and TRBJ2-2; D unclear. V gave up 6 bases and J gave up 3 bases, with 11 bases separating them. The CDR3 length is 14 residues. Looked up from germline, CDR1 is MNHEY and CDR2 is SMNVEV (reference sequence). In DNA form, the CDR3 reads TGTGCCAGCAGAGTGAGACAAGACACCGGGGAGCTGTTTTTT. It specifies CASRVRQDTGELFF.

This clone was detected once. The rearrangement joins TRBV5-5 to TRBJ1-2; 9 bases map to TRBD1. The CDR3 extends over 14 amino acids. Germline V gene sequence: CDR1 SGHKS, CDR2 YYEKEE (reference sequence). Germline trimming cut 2 bases from V and 7 bases from J; bases unmatched to any gene: 6. In nucleotides, the CDR3 is TGTGCCAGCAGCTTTATGGACAGGGGCGGTGGCTACACCTTC. It translates to CASSFMDRGGGYTF.

The chain uses TRBV9 and TRBJ2-7, with 9 bases aligning to TRBD1. CDR3 size: 15 residues. The V gene end was trimmed by 0 bases and the J gene end by 2 bases; junction bases not matched to a gene: 3. Germline assignment: CDR1 SGDLS and CDR2 YYNGEE. This chain's CDR3 is CASSVGTGGAYEQYF. CDR3 nucleotide sequence: TGTGCCAGCAGCGTAGGCACAGGGGGCGCCTACGAGCAGTACTTC.

The chain is built from TRBV18 and TRBJ2-3; 10 nucleotides align to TRBD1. V trimming: 8 bases; J trimming: 4 bases; junction bases outside the gene matches: 9. The CDR3 runs 15 residues. CDR1 and CDR2 (germline): KGHSH, LQKENI. The CDR3: CASTTSTGGADTQYF. DNA of the CDR3: TGTGCCAGCACAACTTCGACAGGGGGCGCAGATACGCAGTATTTT.

The rearrangement uses TRBV19 and TRBJ2-3; TRBD2 agrees at 12 bases. The V and J ends lost 5 bases and 2 bases, in that order; junction bases with no gene match: 8. Per germline, CDR1 LNHDA and CDR2 SQIVND (reference sequence). CDR3 length: 17 residues. The CDR3 reads CASSPQRTSGNTDTQYF. The CDR3, as DNA: TGTGCCAGTAGTCCGCAGAGGACTAGCGGGAACACAGATACGCAGTATTTT.

This clone was picked up one time. This rearrangement joins TRBV5-1 to TRBJ1-2, with D possibly being TRBD1 (6 bases). The V end lost 4 bases, the J end lost 6 bases, and 13 bases lay between the germline ends. The CDR3 consists of 13 residues. Looked up from germline, CDR1 is SGHRS and CDR2 is YFSETQ. Written as DNA, the CDR3 is TGCGCCAGCAGCCCCAGGGACACCCATGGCTACACCTTC. Translating gives CASSPRDTHGYTF.

V gene TRBV5-4 combines with J gene TRBJ2-7; possibly TRBD1 for D (6 bases). This CDR3 spans 13 amino acids. Germline assignment: CDR1 SGHNT and CDR2 YYREEE (reference sequence). This CDR3 is CASGQGNPYEQYF. CDR3 DNA: TGTGCATCGGGGCAGGGGAACCCCTACGAGCAGTACTTC.

V and J are TRBV10-3 and TRBJ1-3, with D possibly being TRBD1 (5 bases). This CDR3 is 15 amino acids long. Germline V lookup: CDR1 ENHRY, CDR2 SYGVKD. V lost 6 bases and J 0 bases, leaving 12 bases between the germline ends. CDR3 DNA sequence: TGTGCCATCAGCCCACAGGAGAGCTCTGGAAACACCATATATTTT. Its translation is CAISPQESSGNTIYF.

The chain recombines TRBV24-1 with TRBJ1-5; the D is unclear. Germline CDR1 and CDR2: KGHDR and SFDVKD. The CDR3 spans 13 residues. With 4 bases removed from V and 6 bases from J, the gap between germline ends came to 9 bases. CDR3 amino acids: CATSDPLGQPQHF. In DNA form, the CDR3 reads TGTGCCACCAGTGACCCCCTCGGTCAGCCCCAGCATTTT.

CDR3 in DNA: TGTGCCAGCAGCGATTTAGTTGCAGATACGCAGTATTTT. Translated: CASSDLVADTQYF. The V and J genes are TRBV5-4 and TRBJ2-3; D not certain. The CDR3 runs to 13 residues. V lost 4 bases to trimming and J lost 4 bases, with 10 bases between them. The germline V gene encodes CDR1 SGHNT and CDR2 YYREEE (reference sequence).

This clone was recorded only once. The gene calls are TRBV2 and TRBJ1-5; TRBD1 aligns across 8 bases. The CDR3 is 16 amino acids. The junction had 16 bases not matched to a gene; V was cut back by 10 bases and J by 5 bases. The germline V gene has CDR1 SNHLY and CDR2 FYNNEI. This CDR3 reads CATSPPGTGGDQPQHF. DNA of the CDR3: TGTGCCACCTCCCCGCCCGGGACAGGAGGCGATCAGCCCCAGCATTTT.

The genes are TRBV7-9 and TRBJ2-7, with D possibly matching TRBD1 (6 bases). This CDR3 is 13 amino acids long. CDR1 and CDR2 (germline): SEHNR, FQNEAQ (reference sequence). Deletions cut 4 bases from V and 7 bases from J, with 14 bases between. CDR3 loop: CASSSRAGVEQYF. The CDR3 DNA is TGTGCCAGCAGCTCCCGAGCAGGGGTGGAGCAGTACTTC.

The chain has TRBV5-6 and TRBJ2-3; the D is unclear. V gave up 5 bases and J gave up 4 bases, with 11 bases separating them. The CDR3 totals 13 residues. Germline CDR1 SGHDT, CDR2 YYEEEE. The CDR3 region is CASSPQSADTQYF. CDR3 DNA sequence: TGTGCCAGCAGTCCCCAATCGGCAGATACGCAGTATTTT.

V and J are TRBV28 and TRBJ2-4; TRBD2 aligns across 7 bases. The trim removed 4 bases at V and 9 bases at J, leaving 12 bases unmatched. Germline V gene data show CDR1 as MDHEN and CDR2 as SYDVKM. The CDR3 totals 15 residues. CDR3 sequence reads: CASSSPSGPGGIQYF. DNA of the CDR3: TGTGCCAGCAGTTCCCCTAGCGGTCCGGGCGGCATTCAGTACTTC.

This chain links TRBV28 with TRBJ1-2, with no clear D. Trimming removed 5 bases at V and 0 bases at J, with 16 bases between. The CDR3 consists of 16 residues. Germline CDR1 is MDHEN and CDR2 is SYDVKM. CDR3 protein: CASSPPHSITNYGYTF. The CDR3 nucleotides read TGTGCCAGCAGTCCACCCCACTCTATAACTAACTATGGCTACACCTTC.

This clone came up a few times. The chain combines TRBV5-4 with TRBJ2-7, with D uncertain. This CDR3 has 11 amino acids. Trimming shortened V by 4 bases and J by 7 bases, and 9 bases separated the two germline ends. Germline loops: CDR1 SGHNT, CDR2 YYREEE (reference sequence). CDR3 coding DNA: TGTGCCAGCAGCCTGAATCGGGAGCAGTACTTC. Protein: CASSLNREQYF. Full variable domain (remainder filled in from reference TRBV5-4 and TRBJ2-7): ETGVTQSPTHLIKTRGQQVTLRCSSQSGHNTVSWYQQALGQGPQFIFQYYREEENGRGNFPPRFSGLQFPNYSSELNVNALELDDSALYLCASSLNREQYFGPGTRLTVT.